This passage covers 20 T cell receptor beta chains from one sample sequenced in a study of cytomegalovirus exposure and HLA in healthy donors. This PCR relied on a set of 60 Vbeta primers and 13 Jbeta primers. Profiling relied on immunoSEQ multiplex PCR, and the TCRdb table lists in-frame clones only, not all of them. The sample contains about 140,000 clones, around 81% of which appear only once. The specimen was PBMCs. These receptors were obtained from a male donor in good health and CMV-seronegative.

The V gene is TRBV6-1, the J gene TRBJ2-5, with no clear D. In germline, CDR1 is MNHNS, CDR2 SASEGT. There are 13 residues in the CDR3. Trimming removed 4 bases from V and 3 bases from J, with 9 bases in between. CDR3 loop: CASSARTEETQYF. CDR3 DNA: TGTGCCAGCAGTGCTCGCACAGAAGAGACCCAGTACTTC.

V usage is TRBV6-6 and J usage is TRBJ1-2; possible D gene TRBD1, 5 bases. Germline lookup yields CDR1 MNHNY and CDR2 SVGAGI (reference sequence). V dropped 2 bases and J dropped 2 bases, with 6 bases sitting between them. There are 13 residues in the CDR3. This CDR3 is CASSYRQNYGYTF. The CDR3, as DNA: TGTGCCAGCAGTTACCGACAGAACTATGGCTACACCTTC.

The rearrangement uses TRBV12-5 and TRBJ2-4, with 10 bases identical to TRBD2. V lost 6 bases and J lost 8; bases outside the gene matches: 16. Germline values: CDR1 LGHNT, CDR2 FRNRAP. CDR3 length: 17 amino acids. Here the CDR3 DNA reads TGTGCTAGTGGGATGGTACGGCTAGCGGGAGTAAAGGACATTCAGTACTTC. This codes for CASGMVRLAGVKDIQYF.

This chain connects TRBV5-6 to TRBJ2-2, with D maybe TRBD1 (5 bases). This CDR3 spans 17 amino acids. V was pared by 7 bases and J by 2 bases, with 21 bases between. In germline, CDR1 is SGHDT, CDR2 YYEEEE. CDR3 sequence (DNA): TGTGCCAGCCGCTCCTTGCTGGACATGCCAAACACCGGGGAGCTGTTTTTT. Translated, it gives CASRSLLDMPNTGELFF.

This rearrangement joins TRBV2 to TRBJ1-1; D unclear. The CDR3 extends over 11 amino acids. Trimming cost V 6 bases and J 8 bases, with 10 bases left between them. CDR1 is SNHLY and CDR2 is FYNNEI in the germline V gene. The CDR3 loop is CASSARWEAFF. Written as DNA, the CDR3 is TGTGCCAGCAGCGCCCGGTGGGAAGCTTTCTTT.

The rearrangement links TRBV7-6 to TRBJ1-5; tentatively, D is TRBD1 (5 bases). V lost 5 bases and J 5 bases, leaving 22 bases between the germline ends. This CDR3 is built from 17 residues. Germline CDR1 SGHVS, CDR2 FNYEAQ. CDR3 sequence reads: CASSPYTAGVSDQPQHF. The CDR3 DNA reads TGTGCCAGCAGCCCCTACACGGCGGGGGTGTCCGATCAGCCCCAGCATTTT.

V is TRBV4-1 and J is TRBJ1-1, with D unresolved. Trimming cost V 0 bases and J 6 bases, with 14 bases left between them. CDR3 length equals 15 residues. Germline V CDR1 and CDR2: MGHRA, YSYEKL. The DNA of the CDR3 is TGCGCCAGCAGCCAAGATGTGGTACGGGTTGCTGAAGCTTTCTTT. It codes for CASSQDVVRVAEAFF.

The chain employs TRBV7-2 and TRBJ2-3, with 8 bases matching TRBD2. Germline V lookup: CDR1 SGHTA, CDR2 FQGNSA. Trimming took 0 bases from V and 2 from J; bases not matched to a gene: 13. This CDR3 region has 19 residues. The CDR3: CASSLANTWRGVLTDTQYF. The CDR3 DNA reads as TGTGCCAGCAGCTTAGCGAACACATGGCGGGGGGTTCTCACAGATACGCAGTATTTT. The variable domain in full, with the rest retrieved from reference TRBV7-2 and TRBJ2-3, is GAGVSQSPSNKVTEKGKDVELRCDPISGHTALYWYRQSLGQGLEFLIYFQGNSAPDKSGLPSDRFSAERTGGSVSTLTIQRTQQEDSAVYLCASSLANTWRGVLTDTQYFGPGTRLTVL.

This sequence joins TRBV5-1 and TRBJ2-1, with D possibly matching TRBD1 (5 bases). Germline CDR1 and CDR2: SGHRS and YFSETQ. The CDR3 totals 15 residues. The ends were cut back, 0 bases at V and 2 bases at J, with 9 bases in the middle. In DNA, the CDR3 is TGCGCCAGCAGCTTGGCAGCAGGGACCTACAATGAGCAGTTCTTC. Protein product: CASSLAAGTYNEQFF.

This clone occurred once. This chain connects TRBV7-3 to TRBJ2-2; D might be TRBD1 (5 bases). Germline loops: CDR1 SGHTA, CDR2 FQGTGA. Trimming took off 1 base at V and 1 base at J, with 13 bases between the two ends. The CDR3 loop spans 17 amino acids. The CDR3, as DNA: TGTGCCAGCAGCTTAATCCGGCCAGGGATGAACACCGGGGAGCTGTTTTTT. It is translated as CASSLIRPGMNTGELFF.

On this clone itself: A junction boundary mismatches the germline segment, possibly from a read error. This chain links TRBV7-6 with TRBJ2-5; D possibly corresponds to TRBD2 (7 bases). The CDR3 is 16 residues long. CDR1 SGHVS and CDR2 FNYEAQ come from the germline V gene. CDR3 in amino acids: CASSLGGGGYQETQYF. The CDR3 DNA reads TGTGCCAGCAGCTTAGGAGGCGGGGGCTACCAGGAGACCCAGTACTTC.

This clone was seen a few times. The chain is built from TRBV15 and TRBJ1-2; the match to TRBD1 covers 10 bases. CDR3 length: 13 amino acids. Unmatched junction bases numbered 6, after V lost 6 bases and J lost 8 bases. Per the germline V gene, CDR1 is LNHNV and CDR2 is YYDKDF (reference sequence). In nucleotides, the CDR3 is TGTGCCACCAGAGACAGGGGGCGAGACGGCTACACCTTC. It yields the protein CATRDRGRDGYTF.

On this clone itself: Compared with germline, one end of the junction differs, possibly owing to a read error. V and J are TRBV5-1 and TRBJ2-7; the match to TRBD1 covers 8 bases. The germline CDR1 and CDR2 sequences are SGHRS and YFSETQ. The CDR3 spans 15 residues. CDR3 in DNA: TGCGCCACCTCAAAGGCCGGACAGGGCTCCCACGAGCAGTACTTC. It specifies CATSKAGQGSHEQYF.

The chain recombines TRBV30 with TRBJ1-2, with D possibly TRBD1 on 6 matching bases. CDR1 and CDR2 from the germline V gene are GTSNPN and SVGIG (reference sequence). The V end lost 0 bases, the J end lost 7 bases, and 15 bases lay between the germline ends. This CDR3 is 14 amino acids long. CDR3 protein: CAWSVPARGRGYTF. The CDR3 DNA reads as TGTGCCTGGAGTGTACCGGCCAGGGGACGTGGCTACACCTTC.

This chain connects TRBV18 to TRBJ2-7; 8 bases map to TRBD2. The J segment lost 6 bases and the V segment lost 3 bases, leaving 13 bases of the junction unmatched. Germline V CDR1 and CDR2: KGHSH, LQKENI. This CDR3 comprises 16 residues. The DNA of the CDR3 is TGTGCCAGCTCACCGACACCACCGGCGGGGGGCGCCGAGCAGTACTTC. It codes for CASSPTPPAGGAEQYF.

As for this clone: A read error may account for a junction end that differs from germline. The V gene is TRBV5-1, the J gene TRBJ1-1, with D perhaps TRBD1 (5 bases). The CDR3 totals 13 residues. Germline V lookup: CDR1 SGHRS, CDR2 YFSETQ. This CDR3 reads CASSPGGNPEAFF. CDR3 DNA sequence: TGCGCCAGCAGCCCTGGGGGGAACCCTGAAGCTTTCTTT.

The J gene is TRBJ1-1, the V gene TRBV11-2; possible D gene TRBD1, 6 bases. The CDR3 has 13 amino acids. V was cut by 1 base and J by 7 bases, with 10 bases left in between. Germline loops: CDR1 SGHAT, CDR2 FQNNGV. The CDR3 loop reads CASSLGQAFEAFF. CDR3 nucleotide sequence: TGTGCCAGCAGCTTAGGACAGGCATTTGAAGCTTTCTTT.

The CDR3 sequence: CASFPDRGNEQFF. The CDR3 DNA is TGCGCCAGCTTTCCAGACAGGGGCAATGAGCAGTTCTTC. The chain carries TRBV5-1 and TRBJ2-1; 8 bases line up with TRBD1. The CDR3 is 13 amino acids. In germline, CDR1 is SGHRS, CDR2 YFSETQ. V dropped 7 bases and J dropped 6; count of bases not matched to a gene: 6.

Worth noting for this clone: One end of the junction varies from germline; a read error may be responsible. The chain is built from TRBV7-3 and TRBJ2-6; D is ambiguous. Germline V gene data show CDR1 as SGHTA and CDR2 as FQGTGA. The CDR3 sequence is 13 residues long. CDR3 in DNA: TGTGCCGGCAGCTCGTCTGGGGCCAACGTCCTGACTTTC. Translating gives CAGSSSGANVLTF.

As for this clone: Germline is not matched at one junction end, which may reflect a read error. The rearrangement joins TRBV4-2 to TRBJ2-7; 9 positions agree with TRBD2. The CDR3 is 15 amino acids. Per the germline V gene, CDR1 is LGHNA and CDR2 is YNFKEQ. This chain's CDR3 is CSSSQGGTSTYEQYF. The DNA for the CDR3 is TGTTCCAGCAGCCAAGGGGGGACTAGCACCTACGAGCAGTACTTC.